The 7 T cell receptor beta chains below all came from one sample that was sequenced in a study of blood T cells in healthy people across ages. With a J-beta primer mix and a sample-barcoded 5' primer, a second PCR ran 7 to 11 cycles. TCRdb called the 5' RACE reads again in MiXCR, with one record for every CDR3 protein. Of roughly 700,000 distinct CDR3 sequences listed, approximately 49% are singletons. The sequencing input was blood. Receptor source: a woman aged 55-75 years in good health.

V is TRBV10-3 and J is TRBJ2-3; TRBD2 agrees at 12 bases. After removal of 4 bases from V and 3 bases from J, the junction contained 11 bases not matched to a gene. CDR3 size: 18 residues. Per germline, CDR1 ENHRY and CDR2 SYGVKD. The CDR3 DNA is TGTGCCATCAGTGTGACTAGCGGGAGAGGGGTTAGGACAGATACGCAGTATTTT. Translation: CAISVTSGRGVRTDTQYF.

Concerning this clonotype: A much larger clone differs from this one at a single base, so this may be a read error. The genes are TRBV5-1 and TRBJ2-2, with 7 positions matching TRBD1. The CDR3 loop spans 16 amino acids. Germline CDR1 and CDR2: SGHRS and YFSETQ. The CDR3: CAGSLTISTGAGELFF. The CDR3 DNA reads TGCGCCGGCAGCCTGACAATATCAACAGGGGCCGGGGAGCTGTTTTTT. Supplemented by reference TRBV5-1 and TRBJ2-2, the full variable domain reads KAGVTQTPRYLIKTRGQQVTLSCSPISGHRSVSWYQQTPGQGLQFLFEYFSETQRNKGNFPGRFSGRQFSNSRSEMNVSTLELGDSALYLCAGSLTISTGAGELFFGEGSRLTVL.

This clonotype was seen once. The CDR3 reads CASSLTSGAYQETQYF. The CDR3 nucleotides read TGTGCCAGCAGCCTCACTAGCGGGGCGTACCAAGAGACCCAGTACTTC. The chain couples TRBV9 to TRBJ2-5; 10 bases are shared with TRBD2. Trimming removed 4 bases from V and 0 bases from J; junction bases left unmatched: 6. Germline V gene lookup returns CDR1 SGDLS and CDR2 YYNGEE. This CDR3 spans 16 amino acids.

The gene calls are TRBV18 and TRBJ2-5, with D maybe TRBD1 (5 bases). Trimming removed 3 bases at V and 1 base at J, with 15 bases between. Germline V CDR1 and CDR2: KGHSH, LQKENI. The CDR3 totals 16 residues. The CDR3 protein is CASSPRLQDPQETQYF. CDR3 bases: TGTGCCAGCTCACCTCGCCTACAGGACCCCCAAGAGACCCAGTACTTC.

The V call is TRBV20-1, the J call TRBJ2-1; 8 bases line up with TRBD2. Looked up from germline, CDR1 is DFQATT and CDR2 is SNEGSKA (reference sequence). The J segment lost 5 bases and the V segment lost 2 bases, leaving 14 bases of the junction unmatched. The CDR3 covers 17 residues. The CDR3 is CSARSLSGGRIDNEQFF. As DNA, the CDR3 is TGCAGTGCTAGATCATTGTCGGGCGGGAGGATCGACAATGAGCAGTTCTTC.

The chain carries TRBV12-3 or TRBV12-4 and TRBJ1-1; D is ambiguous. This CDR3 has 17 amino acids. The ends were cut back, 0 bases at V and 5 bases at J, with 19 bases in the middle. The CDR3 here is CASSLAQTSDFGTEAFF. CDR3 in DNA: TGTGCCAGCAGTTTAGCGCAGACTTCGGACTTCGGGACTGAAGCTTTCTTT.

Written as DNA, the CDR3 is TGTGCCAGCAGCCCGAGAGACAACAGGGGGCGCGCCTATGGCTACACCTTC. Translation gives CASSPRDNRGRAYGYTF. The genes are TRBV5-5 and TRBJ1-2; 9 bases are a match to TRBD1. Germline CDR1 SGHKS, CDR2 YYEKEE (reference sequence). This CDR3 region has 17 residues. Trimming took 4 bases from V and 4 from J; bases not matched to a gene: 14.